The clone carrying this TCR beta chain was seen a handful of times. CDR1 is ENHRY, CDR2 SYGVKD, per germline. V shed 3 bases and J shed 5 bases, with 13 bases lying between them. The CDR3 consists of 14 residues. The treatment: oral pan-JAK inhibitor, 5-10 mg twice daily. Starting from PBMCs, sorting isolated CD4+ and CD8+ T cells. This record comes from a study of CD8+ T cells in alopecia areata. Following extraction, RNA underwent reverse transcription to cDNA, which served as the sequencing template. The method was immunoSEQ multiplex PCR; TCRdb's version includes in-frame clones alone and lacks a portion of them. The sample shows fewer than 150,000 clones, roughly 63% of them seen only once.

Source: CD8+ T cells sorted from blood, taken at week 4, from a patient treated with tofacitinib. The receptor comes from a human donor with alopecia areata. This chain uses TRBV10-3 with TRBJ2-5; D possibly uses TRBD1 or TRBD2 (5 bases each). CDR3 DNA sequence: TGTGCCATCAGTGAAGCGGACCGACAGGAGACCCAGTACTTC. This encodes CAISEADRQETQYF.